This entry lists 16 T cell receptor beta chains sequenced from one sample in a study of blood T cell repertoires in COVID-19. Repertoires were generated with immunoSEQ multiplex PCR, while TCRdb's copy carries only in-frame clones and drops some. The table lists 200,000 to 300,000 clones, around 86% of them singletons. The sequencing sample was made of peripheral blood. The receptors derive from an older woman who had recovered from COVID-19.

The chain has TRBV24-1 and TRBJ2-1, with D possibly matching TRBD1 (6 bases). V lost 7 bases and J lost 8, with 20 bases in between. The germline V gene encodes CDR1 KGHDR and CDR2 SFDVKD. The CDR3 loop spans 15 amino acids. The CDR3 protein is CATSGSRGPADEQFF. The CDR3, as DNA: TGTGCCACCAGCGGAAGCAGGGGCCCGGCGGATGAGCAGTTCTTC.

The chain recombines TRBV4-2 with TRBJ2-5, with D perhaps TRBD2 (6 bases). Germline V lookup: CDR1 LGHNA, CDR2 YNFKEQ. Trimming took off 3 bases at V and 7 bases at J, with 9 bases between the two ends. The CDR3 is 12 residues long. CDR3 sequence (DNA): TGTGCCAGCAGCCAGGGAGGAGCGACCCAGTACTTC. The encoded protein is CASSQGGATQYF.

The chain has TRBV28 and TRBJ1-2; a possible D gene is TRBD1 (6 bases). The germline gives CDR1 MDHEN, CDR2 SYDVKM. V lost 5 bases to trimming and J lost 8 bases, with 18 bases between them. The CDR3 sequence is 14 residues long. The CDR3 here is CASSPMNRASGYTF. CDR3 DNA sequence: TGTGCCAGCAGTCCTATGAACAGGGCTTCGGGCTACACCTTC.

The rearrangement joins TRBV5-4 to TRBJ2-1; 8 bases are a match to TRBD1. The germline gives CDR1 SGHNT, CDR2 YYREEE (reference sequence). The CDR3 is 15 residues long. Trimming took 8 bases from V and 5 from J; bases not matched to a gene: 12. The CDR3 region has the DNA TGTGCCAGTAAAGCAGGGGGCGCTTTCGACAATGAGCAGTTCTTC. The encoded protein is CASKAGGAFDNEQFF.

J is TRBJ2-1 and V is TRBV3-1 (or the pseudogene TRBV3-2); 12 positions agree with TRBD2. V shed 1 base, J shed 5 bases, and the junction held 9 bases outside the gene matches. The germline gives CDR1 LGHDT, CDR2 YNNKEL (reference sequence). CDR3 length: 18 amino acids. The chain's CDR3 is CASSQGTSGGLGDNEQFF. The CDR3 DNA reads TGTGCCAGCAGCCAAGGAACTAGCGGGGGGTTAGGCGACAATGAGCAGTTCTTC.

The chain uses TRBV7-9 and TRBJ2-7, with 8 positions matching TRBD1. The germline gives CDR1 SEHNR, CDR2 FQNEAQ (reference sequence). The CDR3 runs 15 residues. V lost 4 bases, J lost 4 bases, and 9 bases stayed unmatched. The CDR3 spells CASSYGAGGTYEQYF. The CDR3 bases are TGTGCCAGCAGCTACGGGGCAGGGGGCACTTACGAGCAGTACTTC.

This chain uses TRBV18 with TRBJ2-1, with TRBD2 matching over 7 bases. J gave up 5 bases and V 6 bases, and 19 bases lay outside the gene matches. The CDR3 runs to 18 residues. The germline V gene encodes CDR1 KGHSH and CDR2 LQKENI. The chain's CDR3 is CASSPQGRDGAGDNEQFF. As DNA, the CDR3 is TGTGCCAGCTCCCCCCAAGGGAGGGACGGGGCGGGAGACAATGAGCAGTTCTTC.

The chain recombines TRBV18 with TRBJ1-3, with 7 bases lining up with TRBD1. CDR3 length equals 19 residues. Per germline, CDR1 KGHSH and CDR2 LQKENI. The ends lost 3 bases at V and 0 bases at J; junction bases unmatched: 14. CDR3 residues: CASSPTMLTTGHSGNTIYF. Here the CDR3 DNA reads TGTGCCAGCTCACCTACCATGCTTACGACAGGGCACTCTGGAAACACCATATATTTT.

The V and J genes are TRBV3-1 (or the pseudogene TRBV3-2) and TRBJ2-5; D possibly corresponds to TRBD2 (5 bases). CDR3 size: 16 residues. With 6 bases removed from V and 5 bases from J, the gap between germline ends came to 22 bases. Germline assignment: CDR1 LGHDT and CDR2 YNNKEL (reference sequence). The CDR3 region has the DNA TGTGCCAGCAGTACTAACTTGCGGGTGTTAAGGGAGACCCAGTACTTC. It yields the protein CASSTNLRVLRETQYF.

This clone was detected a few times. The chain uses TRBV4-3 and TRBJ1-2; D is possibly TRBD1 (5 bases). The CDR3 runs 13 residues. Between the trimmed V and J ends, which lost 0 bases and 6 bases, there was a span of 8 bases. Germline CDR1 reads LGHNA; CDR2 reads YSLEER. CDR3 DNA sequence: TGCGCCAGCAGCCAAGATCCGGGGGATGGCTACACCTTC. Amino acids: CASSQDPGDGYTF.

About this clone: Sequence at one end of the junction differs from germline and may be a read error. V is TRBV7-9 and J is TRBJ1-2, with TRBD1 as a possible D gene (5 bases). Germline CDR1 and CDR2: SEHNR and FQNEAQ (reference sequence). CDR3 length equals 16 residues. This chain's CDR3 is CASHGDWGSGGYAYTF. CDR3 nucleotide sequence: TGTGCCAGCCACGGCGATTGGGGCAGCGGGGGGTATGCCTACACCTTC. Full variable domain (rest looked up from reference TRBV7-9 and TRBJ1-2): DTGVSQNPRHKITKRGQNVTFRCDPISEHNRLYWYRQTLGQGPEFLTYFQNEAQLEKSRLLSDRFSAERPKGSFSTLEIQRTEQGDSAMYLCASHGDWGSGGYAYTFGSGTRLTVV.

The chain employs TRBV5-8 and TRBJ2-7, with D perhaps TRBD1 (5 bases). The CDR3 has 13 residues. Germline V gene sequence: CDR1 SGHTS, CDR2 YDEGEE. Trimming removed 0 bases at V and 6 bases at J, with 10 bases between. CDR3 residues: CASSLAGPPEQYF. As DNA, the CDR3 is TGTGCCAGCAGCTTGGCAGGGCCGCCCGAGCAGTACTTC.

This clone occurred once. V is TRBV25-1 and J is TRBJ1-1; 8 positions match TRBD1. J was trimmed by 1 base and V by 3 bases; bases with no gene match: 4. This CDR3 has 15 amino acids. CDR1 and CDR2 from the germline V gene are MGHDK and SYGVNS. CDR3 DNA: TGTGCCAGCAGTGAGTCGGGGACAGGGAACACTGAAGCTTTCTTT. Translation gives CASSESGTGNTEAFF.

The rearrangement links TRBV10-3 to TRBJ1-2; D ambiguous. Germline lookup yields CDR1 ENHRY and CDR2 SYGVKD. Trimming took off 0 bases at V and 8 bases at J, with 13 bases between the two ends. This CDR3 is 14 amino acids long. CDR3 nucleotide sequence: TGTGCCATCAGTGAGTCTGACATACAGCGGGGCTACACCTTC. Protein sequence: CAISESDIQRGYTF.

This rearrangement joins TRBV29-1 to TRBJ2-6; D gene uncertain. The CDR3 runs 14 residues. In germline, CDR1 is SQVTM, CDR2 ANQGSEA. The V gene lost 3 bases and the J gene lost 1 base, with 7 bases spanning the gap. CDR3 nucleotides: TGCAGCGTTGATCCCGGGTCTGGGGCCAACGTCCTGACTTTC. It encodes CSVDPGSGANVLTF.

The V call is TRBV7-9, the J call TRBJ2-1, with TRBD2 matching over 8 bases. Germline V gene lookup returns CDR1 SEHNR and CDR2 FQNEAQ (reference sequence). This CDR3 comprises 15 residues. J was trimmed by 6 bases and V by 1 base; bases with no gene match: 5. The DNA of the CDR3 is TGTGCCAGCAGCTTAGGCGGGGGGCTCGGCAATGAGCAGTTCTTC. It yields the protein CASSLGGGLGNEQFF.